The rows below give T cell receptor beta chains drawn from one sample of a study of blood T cell repertoires in COVID-19. TCRdb keeps only in-frame clones here, not all; method: immunoSEQ multiplex PCR. The sample carries about 99,000 clones, less than 90% recorded once. The sample consisted of peripheral blood. Every receptor here comes from a man in his sixties or seventies with active or convalescent COVID-19. Both conserved end residues are part of each CDR3. Fields, in order: D gene, J gene, clone size, V gene, CDR3 DNA, CDR3 protein. The D gene is left open where the match is weak. The size field is filled for only some rows; it gives once, few, many or a size class.

TRBD2,TRBJ2-3,NA,TRBV5-6,TGTGCCAGCAGCTTGTGGGCTAGCGGGGGGGCTGGCACAGATACGCAGTATTTT,CASSLWASGGAGTDTQYF
TRBD1,TRBJ1-2,NA,TRBV27,TGTGCCAGCAGCAGGGGGCAAGTTGGGGATGGCTACACCTTC,CASSRGQVGDGYTF
NA,TRBJ1-2,NA,TRBV5-1,TGCGCCAGCAGCTTGGCTCAGACTAACTATGGCTACACCTTC,CASSLAQTNYGYTF
NA,TRBJ2-4,NA,TRBV4-2,TGTGCCAGCAGCCAAGGAATGCGGGGCCAAAACATTCAGTACTTC,CASSQGMRGQNIQYF
NA,TRBJ1-5,NA,TRBV9,TGTGCCAGCAGCGCCCAGGAGGGCAATCAGCCCCAGCATTTT,CASSAQEGNQPQHF
NA,TRBJ1-1,NA,TRBV18,TGTGCCAGCTCTCAGATCATGAACACTGAAGCTTTCTTT,CASSQIMNTEAFF
NA,TRBJ1-2,NA,TRBV9,TGTGCCAGCAGCGTAGGGAGGGGATTTAACTATGGCTACACCTTC,CASSVGRGFNYGYTF
NA,TRBJ2-3,NA,TRBV28,TGTGCCAGCACCACCGAGGATACGCAGTATTTT,CASTTEDTQYF
TRBD1,TRBJ2-1,NA,TRBV7-9,TGTGCCAGCAGCCAGACAGGGGCCAACTACAATGAGCAGTTCTTC,CASSQTGANYNEQFF
NA,TRBJ2-5,NA,TRBV5-1,TGCGCCAGCAGCCTAGGCACAACAGGGTCCCAAGAGACCCAGTACTTC,CASSLGTTGSQETQYF
TRBD1,TRBJ2-3,NA,TRBV5-4,TGTGCCAGCAGCTTACGCACAGGGGATTTTCTGGATACGCAGTATTTT,CASSLRTGDFLDTQYF
NA,TRBJ1-2,NA,TRBV5-7,TGTGCCAGCAGCTTCTTCCGCAGATTCAACTATGGCTACACCTTC,CASSFFRRFNYGYTF
NA,TRBJ2-7,NA,TRBV6-7,TGTGCCAGCAGTAGACAAGTCTCCTACGAGCAGTACTTC,CASSRQVSYEQYF
NA,TRBJ1-5,NA,TRBV6-2/TRBV6-3,TGTGCCAGCAGTCGCGGGGGAACATTAAATCAGCCCCAGCATTTT,CASSRGGTLNQPQHF
NA,TRBJ1-5,NA,TRBV6-5,TGTGCCAGCAGGACGGACATGAGTAATCAGCCCCAGCATTTT,CASRTDMSNQPQHF
NA,TRBJ1-2,few,TRBV6-5,TGTGCCAGCAGTCCGACAGTAAACTATGGCTACACCTTC,CASSPTVNYGYTF
TRBD2,TRBJ2-1,NA,TRBV4-3,TGCGCCAGCAGCCAGGGTCCTAGCGGGGGCTCCTACAATGAGCAGTTCTTC,CASSQGPSGGSYNEQFF
TRBD2,TRBJ2-1,NA,TRBV11-2,TGTGCCAGCAGCTCTCTAGCGGGGGCCAATGAGCAGTTCTTC,CASSSLAGANEQFF
NA,TRBJ1-2,NA,TRBV27,TGTGCCAGCAGTTTGGGGCGGGGGCCGAACGGCTATGGCTACACCTTC,CASSLGRGPNGYGYTF
TRBD1,TRBJ1-5,NA,TRBV7-2,TGTGCCAGCAGCTTACGACAGGGACTAGGTCAGCCCCAGCATTTT,CASSLRQGLGQPQHF
NA,TRBJ1-1,NA,TRBV3-1/TRBV3-2,TGTGCCAGCAGCCTCGAGCGGGGGACTGAAGCTTTCTTT,CASSLERGTEAFF
NA,TRBJ1-1,NA,TRBV19,TGTGCCAGTAGTATGGGGGCATACACTGAAGCTTTCTTT,CASSMGAYTEAFF
NA,TRBJ1-1,NA,TRBV2,TGTGCCAGCAGTGAGACGGGTTCTGAAGCTTTCTTT,CASSETGSEAFF
NA,TRBJ1-2,NA,TRBV28,TGTGCCAGCTCAGGCCGTGGCGTCTCCAGGCTCGCCAATAACTATGGCTACACCTTC,CASSGRGVSRLANNYGYTF
NA,TRBJ1-1,NA,TRBV18,TGTGCCAGCTCACCAACGGACATCAACACTGAAGCTTTCTTT,CASSPTDINTEAFF
NA,TRBJ1-2,NA,TRBV7-3,TGTGCCAGCAGCTTAAGCCCCTTAGGGCCGGGAGAAGGCTACACCTTC,CASSLSPLGPGEGYTF
NA,TRBJ1-1,NA,TRBV6-4,TGTGCCAGCAGTAGACAACCGAACACTGAAGCTTTCTTT,CASSRQPNTEAFF
TRBD1,TRBJ1-2,NA,TRBV7-9,TGTGCCAGCAGCTCCCAGACAGGGGACTATGGCTACACCTTC,CASSSQTGDYGYTF
NA,TRBJ2-1,few,TRBV7-2,TGTGCCAGCAGCTTAGGCAGGGGCTGGAATGAGCAGTTCTTC,CASSLGRGWNEQFF
NA,TRBJ1-2,NA,TRBV11-2,TGTGCCAGCAGCTCGAGGACAACTACTATGTTTGGCTACACCTTC,CASSSRTTTMFGYTF
TRBD1,TRBJ2-7,once,TRBV7-6,TGTGCCAGCAGCCCCCTGACAGGGGGCTCCTACGAGCAGTACTTC,CASSPLTGGSYEQYF